Below are 19 T cell receptor beta chains sequenced from a single sample in a study of type 1 and type 2 diabetes patients. PCR was run on genomic DNA. The TCR beta CDR3 region was amplified using 30 forward and 13 reverse primers. TCRdb called the multiplex PCR reads again in MiXCR, with one record for every CDR3 protein. The sample yields 250,000 or so distinct CDR3 sequences, around 47% seen once. Source material: peripheral blood mononuclear cells (PBMCs). Source of these receptors: a man aged 18 to 30 with type 2 diabetes.

The rearrangement joins TRBV29-1 to TRBJ2-1; 8 nucleotides agree with TRBD2. V lost 5 bases, J lost 3 bases, and 6 bases stayed unmatched. Per the germline V gene, CDR1 is SQVTM and CDR2 is ANQGSEA. There are 14 residues in the CDR3. The CDR3 DNA reads as TGCAGCGTTTCGGGGGGGGGCGACTACAATGAGCAGTTCTTC. Encoded protein: CSVSGGGDYNEQFF.

The rearrangement links TRBV28 to TRBJ2-7; D unclear. Trimming took 1 base from V and 1 from J, leaving 14 bases between them. Germline CDR1 reads MDHEN; CDR2 reads SYDVKM. The CDR3 totals 16 residues. This chain's CDR3 is CASSLFPSSQSYEQYF. DNA of the CDR3: TGTGCCAGCAGTTTATTTCCGTCGTCACAGTCCTACGAGCAGTACTTC.

The V gene is TRBV24-1, the J gene TRBJ2-5; D is undetermined. Germline CDR1 and CDR2: KGHDR and SFDVKD. The CDR3 consists of 13 residues. V lost 7 bases and J 4 bases, leaving 12 bases between the germline ends. CDR3 protein: CATRERVGETQYF. The CDR3, as DNA: TGTGCCACCAGGGAACGGGTCGGAGAGACCCAGTACTTC.

There are a few counts of this clonotype. This rearrangement joins TRBV29-1 to TRBJ2-1, with D uncertain. V shed 4 bases and J shed 9 bases, with 7 bases lying between them. Per germline, CDR1 SQVTM and CDR2 ANQGSEA. CDR3 size: 10 residues. CDR3 coding DNA: TGCAGCGTTGTAACGCGTGAGCAGTTCTTC. This sequence encodes CSVVTREQFF.

This chain uses TRBV19 with TRBJ2-3; perhaps TRBD1 as D (6 bases). This CDR3 contains 16 residues. The V end lost 6 bases, the J end lost 2 bases, and 18 bases lay between the germline ends. Looked up from germline, CDR1 is LNHDA and CDR2 is SQIVND (reference sequence). The CDR3 is CASSRRPGHSTDTQYF. The CDR3 bases are TGTGCCAGTAGCAGAAGACCGGGACATTCCACAGATACGCAGTATTTT.

The gene calls are TRBV20-1 and TRBJ2-3, with D perhaps TRBD2 (5 bases). With 7 bases removed from V and 1 base from J, the gap between germline ends came to 12 bases. Germline V gene sequence: CDR1 DFQATT, CDR2 SNEGSKA (reference sequence). There are 13 residues in the CDR3. DNA for the CDR3: TGCAGTGAGACGGGGTTGGGCACAGATACGCAGTATTTT. Protein product: CSETGLGTDTQYF.

This clonotype was seen many times. This chain connects TRBV20-1 to TRBJ2-7; 9 bases are shared with TRBD1. V was clipped by 5 bases and J by 4 bases; unmatched bases: 6. Germline V gives CDR1 DFQATT, CDR2 SNEGSKA (reference sequence). The CDR3 is 13 amino acids. The CDR3 nucleotides read TGCAGTGCTCGCGGGACAGGGTCGTACGAGCAGTACTTC. Its translation is CSARGTGSYEQYF.

The J gene is TRBJ1-5, the V gene TRBV2; D may be TRBD1 (5 bases). Trimming pared 5 bases from V and 8 bases from J, leaving 10 bases between. Germline CDR1 SNHLY, CDR2 FYNNEI. This CDR3 has 12 amino acids. The CDR3 protein is CASSTGGKPQHF. The CDR3 DNA is TGTGCCAGCAGTACGGGGGGTAAGCCCCAGCATTTT.

The V call is TRBV6-5, the J call TRBJ2-7, with D possibly called TRBD1 or TRBD2 (5 bases each). Between the trimmed V and J ends, which lost 5 bases and 6 bases, there was a span of 23 bases. CDR3 length: 16 residues. The germline V gene encodes CDR1 MNHEY and CDR2 SVGAGI. CDR3 protein: CASSPGFWDVSSEQYF. The CDR3 DNA is TGTGCCAGCAGTCCAGGGTTTTGGGACGTGAGCTCCGAGCAGTACTTC.

This sequence joins TRBV20-1 and TRBJ2-5; 8 nucleotides agree with TRBD2. The J call is doubtful: the DNA matches TRBJ2-1 better. This CDR3 spans 15 amino acids. Looked up from germline, CDR1 is DFQATT and CDR2 is SNEGSKA (reference sequence). The CDR3 coding sequence is TGCAGTGCTAGTCCCGGGACTAGGTCCCACAATGAGCAGTTCTTC. This encodes CSASPGTRSHNEQFF.

A note on this clonotype: A much larger clone lies one base from this, so it may be a read error. The gene calls are TRBV15 and TRBJ2-7; 8 bases are a match to TRBD2. The CDR3 runs to 16 residues. The germline CDR1 and CDR2 sequences are LNHNV and YYDKDF (reference sequence). The CDR3 nucleotides read TGTGCCACCAGCCGTCGGAGCGGGAGCGGAGGCAACGAGCGGTACTTC. Residues: CATSRRSGSGGNERYF.

The V call is TRBV2, the J call TRBJ2-2, with 8 bases lining up with TRBD2. The V segment lost 7 bases and the J segment 6 bases; nucleotides outside the gene matches: 10. This CDR3 comprises 15 residues. The V gene's germline CDR1 is SNHLY and CDR2 FYNNEI. The CDR3 nucleotides are TGTGCCAGCACTGAGACCGGACTAGCCCCCGGGGAGCTGTTTTTT. Amino acid sequence: CASTETGLAPGELFF.

The genes are TRBV6-5 and TRBJ1-2, with TRBD1 identical over 8 bases. V lost 6 bases and J lost 8; bases outside the gene matches: 11. CDR1 is MNHEY and CDR2 is SVGAGI in the germline V gene. The CDR3 extends over 14 amino acids. CDR3 in DNA: TGTGCCAGCAGCCTGGACAGGGTGATACGGGGCTACACCTTC. This sequence encodes CASSLDRVIRGYTF.

This clonotype was seen a few times. The chain uses TRBV12-3 or TRBV12-4 and TRBJ2-7; 7 nucleotides line up with TRBD1. This CDR3 contains 14 residues. Losses at the gene ends were 6 bases for V and 6 bases for J; bases not matched to a gene: 11. Here the CDR3 DNA reads TGTGCCAGCAGCCGACAGGGATACATCGGCGAGCAGTACTTC. It specifies CASSRQGYIGEQYF.

The V gene is TRBV30, the J gene TRBJ2-7; D not resolved. This CDR3 comprises 17 residues. Germline CDR1 reads GTSNPN; CDR2 reads SVGIG (reference sequence). Between the trimmed V and J ends, which lost 0 bases and 5 bases, there was a span of 23 bases. The CDR3 protein is CAWSVLPHRSGRDEQYF. The CDR3 DNA reads TGTGCCTGGAGTGTACTTCCCCATCGATCAGGTCGCGACGAGCAGTACTTC.

The DNA of the CDR3 is TGTGCCAGCAGCGGGCCTGGGGGGGAGGTGGGTGAAGCTTTCTTT. Translation gives CASSGPGGEVGEAFF. The chain has TRBV9 and TRBJ1-1; D might be TRBD1 (5 bases). The germline CDR1 and CDR2 sequences are SGDLS and YYNGEE. The CDR3 covers 15 residues. Trimming cost V 3 bases and J 7 bases, with 19 bases left between them.

This clonotype was counted once. Compared with germline, one end of the junction differs, possibly owing to a read error. The chain carries TRBV7-9 and TRBJ2-7, with 7 bases lining up with TRBD1. Germline V gene lookup returns CDR1 SEHNR and CDR2 FQNEAQ (reference sequence). This CDR3 region has 16 residues. For the CDR3, the DNA is TGTGCCACCAGCAGAGTGTCGCAGGGGGTAGCCTACGAGCAGTACTTC. Translating gives CATSRVSQGVAYEQYF. Together with reference TRBV7-9 and TRBJ2-7, the CDR3 gives the full variable domain: DTGVSQNPRHKITKRGQNVTFRCDPISEHNRLYWYRQTLGQGPEFLTYFQNEAQLEKSRLLSDRFSAERPKGSFSTLEIQRTEQGDSAMYLCATSRVSQGVAYEQYFGPGTRLTVT.

CDR3 DNA sequence: TGTGCCACCAGCAGAGCCGGGACAGGGAATGAAAAACTGTTTTTT. Protein product: CATSRAGTGNEKLFF. The chain uses TRBV15 and TRBJ1-4, with 9 bases identical to TRBD1. This CDR3 is 15 amino acids long. Germline V gene sequence: CDR1 LNHNV, CDR2 YYDKDF (reference sequence). Germline trimming cut 1 base from V and 5 bases from J; bases unmatched to any gene: 2.

The chain joins TRBV15 to TRBJ2-7, with 11 bases fitting TRBD1. Germline V CDR1 and CDR2: LNHNV, YYDKDF (reference sequence). The CDR3 extends over 14 amino acids. V trimming: 3 bases; J trimming: 5 bases; junction bases outside the gene matches: 3. CDR3 coding DNA: TGTGCCACCAGCAGCCGGGACAGGGGGGACGAGCAGTACTTC. Its protein is CATSSRDRGDEQYF.